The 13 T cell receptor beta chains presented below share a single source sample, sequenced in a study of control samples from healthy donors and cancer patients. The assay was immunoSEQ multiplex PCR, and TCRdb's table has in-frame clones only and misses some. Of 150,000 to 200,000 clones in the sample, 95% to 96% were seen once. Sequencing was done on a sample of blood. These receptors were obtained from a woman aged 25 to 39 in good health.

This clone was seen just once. The CDR3 reads CASSLKGLGTGELFF. DNA for the CDR3: TGTGCCAGCAGTTTAAAGGGCCTGGGCACCGGGGAGCTGTTTTTT. This sequence joins TRBV27 and TRBJ2-2; unclear D gene. Germline V gene data show CDR1 as MNHEY and CDR2 as SMNVEV (reference sequence). The V gene lost 2 bases and the J gene lost 4 bases, with 11 bases spanning the gap. CDR3 length equals 15 residues.

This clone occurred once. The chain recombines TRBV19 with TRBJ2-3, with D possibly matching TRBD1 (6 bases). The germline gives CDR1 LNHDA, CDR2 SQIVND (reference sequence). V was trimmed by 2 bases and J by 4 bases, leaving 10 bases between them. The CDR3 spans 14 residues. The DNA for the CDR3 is TGTGCCAGTAGTATAAACAGGGATTCAGATACGCAGTATTTT. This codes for CASSINRDSDTQYF.

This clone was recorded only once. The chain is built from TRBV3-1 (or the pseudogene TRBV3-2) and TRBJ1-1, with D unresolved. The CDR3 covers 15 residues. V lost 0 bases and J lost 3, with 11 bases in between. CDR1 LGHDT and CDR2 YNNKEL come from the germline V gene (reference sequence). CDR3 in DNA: TGTGCCAGCAGCCAAGACGACGGAGCTTACACTGAAGCTTTCTTT. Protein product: CASSQDDGAYTEAFF.

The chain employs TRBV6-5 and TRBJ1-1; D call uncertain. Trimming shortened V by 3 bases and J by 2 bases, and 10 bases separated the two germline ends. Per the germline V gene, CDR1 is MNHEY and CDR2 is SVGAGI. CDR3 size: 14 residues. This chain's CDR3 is CASSYSRVNTEAFF. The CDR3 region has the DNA TGTGCCAGCAGTTATTCGCGGGTTAACACTGAAGCTTTCTTT.

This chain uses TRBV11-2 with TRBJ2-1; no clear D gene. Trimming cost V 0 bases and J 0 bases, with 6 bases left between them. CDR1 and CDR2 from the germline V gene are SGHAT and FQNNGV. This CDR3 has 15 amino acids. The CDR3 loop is CASSLDVGSYNEQFF. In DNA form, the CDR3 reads TGTGCCAGCAGCTTAGACGTCGGCTCCTACAATGAGCAGTTCTTC. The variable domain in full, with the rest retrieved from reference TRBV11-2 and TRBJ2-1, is EAGVAQSPRYKIIEKRQSVAFWCNPISGHATLYWYQQILGQGPKLLIQFQNNGVVDDSQLPKDRFSAERLKGVDSTLKIQPAKLEDSAVYLCASSLDVGSYNEQFFGPGTRLTVL.

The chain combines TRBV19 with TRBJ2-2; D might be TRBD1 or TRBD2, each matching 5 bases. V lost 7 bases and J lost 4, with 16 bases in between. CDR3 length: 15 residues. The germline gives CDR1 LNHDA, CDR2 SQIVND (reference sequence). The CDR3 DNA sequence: TGTGCCAGTAATTTCAGGGACGTTCGCACCGGGGAGCTGTTTTTT. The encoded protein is CASNFRDVRTGELFF.

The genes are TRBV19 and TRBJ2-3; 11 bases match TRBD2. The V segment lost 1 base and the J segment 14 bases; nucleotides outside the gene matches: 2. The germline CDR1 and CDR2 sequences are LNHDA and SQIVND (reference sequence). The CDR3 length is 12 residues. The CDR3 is CASSIGLAGWYF. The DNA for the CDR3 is TGTGCCAGTAGTATAGGACTAGCGGGGTGGTATTTT.

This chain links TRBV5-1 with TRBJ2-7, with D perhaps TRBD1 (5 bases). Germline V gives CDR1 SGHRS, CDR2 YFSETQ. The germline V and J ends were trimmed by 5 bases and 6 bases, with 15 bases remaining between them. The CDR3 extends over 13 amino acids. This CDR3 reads CASRGAGLSEQYF. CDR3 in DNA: TGCGCCAGCAGAGGGGCAGGTCTGTCCGAGCAGTACTTC.

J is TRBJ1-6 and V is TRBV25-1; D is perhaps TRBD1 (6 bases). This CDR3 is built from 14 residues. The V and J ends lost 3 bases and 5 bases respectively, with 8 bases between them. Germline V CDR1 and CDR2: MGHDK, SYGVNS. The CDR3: CASSDRGNNSPLHF. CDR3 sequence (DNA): TGTGCCAGCAGTGATAGGGGGAATAATTCACCCCTCCACTTT.

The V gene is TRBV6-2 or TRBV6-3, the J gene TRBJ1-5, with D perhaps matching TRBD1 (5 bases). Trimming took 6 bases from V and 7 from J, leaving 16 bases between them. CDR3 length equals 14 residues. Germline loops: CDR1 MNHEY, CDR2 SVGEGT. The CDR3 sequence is CASSPGGFKQPQHF. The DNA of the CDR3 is TGTGCCAGCAGCCCTGGGGGATTCAAACAGCCCCAGCATTTT.

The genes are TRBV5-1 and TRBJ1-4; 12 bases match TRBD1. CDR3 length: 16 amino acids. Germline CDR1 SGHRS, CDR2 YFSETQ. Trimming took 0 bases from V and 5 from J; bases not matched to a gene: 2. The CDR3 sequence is CASSLGGQGANEKLFF. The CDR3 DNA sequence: TGCGCCAGCAGCTTGGGGGGACAGGGGGCGAATGAAAAACTGTTTTTT.

CDR3 DNA sequence: TGCGCCAGCAGCCAGAGTCTAGCGGCGCTCACAGATACGCAGTATTTT. The encoded protein is CASSQSLAALTDTQYF. The gene calls are TRBV4-1 and TRBJ2-3; 7 bases align to TRBD2. CDR1 and CDR2 (germline): MGHRA, YSYEKL. There are 16 residues in the CDR3. The V gene end was trimmed by 3 bases and the J gene end by 2 bases; junction bases not matched to a gene: 8.

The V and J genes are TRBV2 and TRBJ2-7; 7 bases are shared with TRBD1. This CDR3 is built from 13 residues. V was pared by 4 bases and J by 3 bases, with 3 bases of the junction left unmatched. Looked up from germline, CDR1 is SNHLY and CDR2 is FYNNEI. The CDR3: CASSGGQRYEQYF. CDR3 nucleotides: TGTGCCAGCAGTGGGGGACAGCGCTACGAGCAGTACTTC.